This T cell receptor beta chain comes out of a study of shared clonotypes between healthy human individuals. This CDR3 has 15 residues. Germline CDR1 reads LNHDA; CDR2 reads SQIVND (reference sequence). Trimming stripped 6 bases from V and 0 bases from J, with 14 bases between. Clones were sequenced by immunoSEQ multiplex PCR, and TCRdb holds only the in-frame ones, with some missing. This sample carries 2 million to 2.5 million clones, around 92% of them seen once, and the ten largest clones take 0.37%. The rearrangement joins TRBV19 to TRBJ1-2; D is undetermined. Input material: naive CD4+ T cells from PBMCs. The subset denotes: CD45RA+ positively selected. This receptor was taken from a man aged 18-30 years in good health. Some clones in this sample may be carry-over from other donors' samples. The CDR3 here is CASRGPGAPNYGYTF. The CDR3, as DNA: TGTGCCAGTAGAGGCCCCGGAGCACCTAACTATGGCTACACCTTC.